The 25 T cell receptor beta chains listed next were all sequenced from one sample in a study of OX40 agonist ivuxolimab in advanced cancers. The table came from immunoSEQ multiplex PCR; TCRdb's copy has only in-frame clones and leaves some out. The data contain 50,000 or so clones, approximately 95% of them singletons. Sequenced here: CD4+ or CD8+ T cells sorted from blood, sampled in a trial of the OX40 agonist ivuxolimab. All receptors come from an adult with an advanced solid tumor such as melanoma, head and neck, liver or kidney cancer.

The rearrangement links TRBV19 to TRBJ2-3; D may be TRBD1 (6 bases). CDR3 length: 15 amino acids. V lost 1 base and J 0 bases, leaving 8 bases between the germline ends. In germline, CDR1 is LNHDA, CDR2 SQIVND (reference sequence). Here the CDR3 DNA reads TGTGCCAGTAGTATAGGGGGGCGGAGCACAGATACGCAGTATTTT. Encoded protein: CASSIGGRSTDTQYF.

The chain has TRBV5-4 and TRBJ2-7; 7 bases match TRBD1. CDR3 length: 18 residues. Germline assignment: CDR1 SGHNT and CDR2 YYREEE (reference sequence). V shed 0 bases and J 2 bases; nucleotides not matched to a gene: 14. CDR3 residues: CASSLADSRTGPPYEQYF. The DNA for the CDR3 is TGTGCCAGCAGCTTGGCCGATTCCAGGACAGGACCCCCCTACGAGCAGTACTTC.

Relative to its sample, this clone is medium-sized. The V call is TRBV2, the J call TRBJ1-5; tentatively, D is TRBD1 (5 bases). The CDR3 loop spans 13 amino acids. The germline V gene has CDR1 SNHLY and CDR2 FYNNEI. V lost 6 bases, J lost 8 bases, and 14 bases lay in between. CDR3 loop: CASRSQGLEPQHF. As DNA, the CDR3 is TGTGCCAGCAGGTCCCAGGGTCTGGAGCCCCAGCATTTT.

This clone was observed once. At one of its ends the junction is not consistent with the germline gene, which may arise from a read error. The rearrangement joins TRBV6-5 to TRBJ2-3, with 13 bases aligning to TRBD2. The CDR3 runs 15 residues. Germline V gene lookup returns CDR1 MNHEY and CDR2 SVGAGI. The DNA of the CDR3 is TGTGCCAGCAGTGACTCGACTAGCGGGAGGGATACGCAGTATTTT. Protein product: CASSDSTSGRDTQYF.

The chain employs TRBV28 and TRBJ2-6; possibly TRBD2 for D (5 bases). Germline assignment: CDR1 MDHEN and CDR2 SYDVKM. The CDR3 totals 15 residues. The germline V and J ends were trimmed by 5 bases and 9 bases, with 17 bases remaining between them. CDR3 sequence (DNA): TGTGCCAGCAGTCGTCTTAGCGAGATTAACAACGTCCTGACTTTC. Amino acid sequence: CASSRLSEINNVLTF.

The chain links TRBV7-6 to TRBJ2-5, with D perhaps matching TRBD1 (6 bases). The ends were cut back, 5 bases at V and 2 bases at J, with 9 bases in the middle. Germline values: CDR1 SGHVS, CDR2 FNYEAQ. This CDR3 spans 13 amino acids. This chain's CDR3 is CASSQDRQETQYF. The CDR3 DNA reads TGTGCCAGCAGCCAGGACAGACAAGAGACCCAGTACTTC.

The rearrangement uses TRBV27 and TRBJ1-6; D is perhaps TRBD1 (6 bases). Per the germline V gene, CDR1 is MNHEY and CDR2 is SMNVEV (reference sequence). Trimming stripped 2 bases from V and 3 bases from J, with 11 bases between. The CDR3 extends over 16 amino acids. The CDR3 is CASSLETGNYNSPLHF. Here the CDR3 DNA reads TGTGCCAGCAGTTTAGAGACAGGAAACTATAATTCACCCCTCCACTTT.

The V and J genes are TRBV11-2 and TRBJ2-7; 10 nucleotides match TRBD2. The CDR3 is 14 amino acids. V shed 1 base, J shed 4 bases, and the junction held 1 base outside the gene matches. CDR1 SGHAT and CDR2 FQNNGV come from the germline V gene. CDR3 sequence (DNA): TGTGCCAGCAGCTTAGCTAGCGGGAGTTACGAGCAGTACTTC. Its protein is CASSLASGSYEQYF.

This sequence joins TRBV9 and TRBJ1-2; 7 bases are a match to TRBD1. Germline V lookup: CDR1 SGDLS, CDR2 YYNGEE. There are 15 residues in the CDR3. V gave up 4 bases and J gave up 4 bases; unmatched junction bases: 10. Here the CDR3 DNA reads TGTGCCAGCAGCCCCCGACAGGGTATCGGCTATGGCTACACCTTC. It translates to CASSPRQGIGYGYTF.

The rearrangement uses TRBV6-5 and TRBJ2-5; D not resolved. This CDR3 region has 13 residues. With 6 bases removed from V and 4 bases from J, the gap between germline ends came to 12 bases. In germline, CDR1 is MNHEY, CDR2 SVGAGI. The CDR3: CASSPSGLETQYF. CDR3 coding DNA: TGTGCCAGCAGCCCCTCAGGCTTAGAGACCCAGTACTTC.

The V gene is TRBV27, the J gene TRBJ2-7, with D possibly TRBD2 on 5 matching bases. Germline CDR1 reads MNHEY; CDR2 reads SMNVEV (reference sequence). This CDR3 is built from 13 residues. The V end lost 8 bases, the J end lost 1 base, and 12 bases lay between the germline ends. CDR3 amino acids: CASAWTESYEQYF. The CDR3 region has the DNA TGTGCCAGCGCTTGGACTGAATCCTACGAGCAGTACTTC.

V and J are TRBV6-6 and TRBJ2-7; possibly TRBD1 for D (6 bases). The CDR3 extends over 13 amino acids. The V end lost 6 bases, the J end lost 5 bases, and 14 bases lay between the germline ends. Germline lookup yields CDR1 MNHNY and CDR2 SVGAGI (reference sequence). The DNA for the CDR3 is TGTGCCAGCAGCAGTACAGGGTATCACGAGCAGTACTTC. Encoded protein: CASSSTGYHEQYF.

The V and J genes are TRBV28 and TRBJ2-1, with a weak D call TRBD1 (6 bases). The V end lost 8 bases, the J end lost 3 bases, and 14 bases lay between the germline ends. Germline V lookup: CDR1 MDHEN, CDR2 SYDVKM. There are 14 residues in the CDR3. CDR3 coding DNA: TGTGCCAGCCATCTAGGGGGATACTACAATGAGCAGTTCTTC. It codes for CASHLGGYYNEQFF.

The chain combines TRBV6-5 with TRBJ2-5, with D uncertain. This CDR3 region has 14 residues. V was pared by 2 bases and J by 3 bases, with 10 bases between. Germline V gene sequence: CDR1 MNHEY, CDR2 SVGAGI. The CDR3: CASSYVVAEETQYF. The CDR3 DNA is TGTGCCAGCAGTTACGTCGTGGCGGAAGAGACCCAGTACTTC.

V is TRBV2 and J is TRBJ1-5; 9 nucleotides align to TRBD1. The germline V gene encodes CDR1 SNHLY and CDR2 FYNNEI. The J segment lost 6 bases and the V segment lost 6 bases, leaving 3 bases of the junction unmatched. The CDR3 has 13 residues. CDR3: CASRGQGLQPQHF. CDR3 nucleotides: TGTGCCAGCAGGGGACAGGGTCTTCAGCCCCAGCATTTT.

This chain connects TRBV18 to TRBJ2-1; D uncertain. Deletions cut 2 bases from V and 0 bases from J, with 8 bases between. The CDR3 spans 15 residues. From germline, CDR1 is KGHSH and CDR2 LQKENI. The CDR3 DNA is TGTGCCAGCTCACCAGAGCGAAACTCCTACAATGAGCAGTTCTTC. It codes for CASSPERNSYNEQFF. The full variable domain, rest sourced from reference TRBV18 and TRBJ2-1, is NAGVMQNPRHLVRRRGQEARLRCSPMKGHSHVYWYRQLPEEGLKFMVYLQKENIIDESGMPKERFSAEFPKEGPSILRIQQVVRGDSAAYFCASSPERNSYNEQFFGPGTRLTVL.

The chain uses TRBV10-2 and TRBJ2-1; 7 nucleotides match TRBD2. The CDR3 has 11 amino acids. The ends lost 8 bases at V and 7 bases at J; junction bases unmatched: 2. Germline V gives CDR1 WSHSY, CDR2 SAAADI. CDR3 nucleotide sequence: TGCGCCAGCCTCGGGGGGAATGAGCAGTTCTTC. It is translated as CASLGGNEQFF.

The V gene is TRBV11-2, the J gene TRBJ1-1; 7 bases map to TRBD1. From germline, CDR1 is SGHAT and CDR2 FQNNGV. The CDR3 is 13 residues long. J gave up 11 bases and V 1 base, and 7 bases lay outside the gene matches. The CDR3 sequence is CASSLGDSRRAFF. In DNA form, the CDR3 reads TGTGCCAGCAGCTTAGGGGACAGCCGACGTGCTTTCTTT.

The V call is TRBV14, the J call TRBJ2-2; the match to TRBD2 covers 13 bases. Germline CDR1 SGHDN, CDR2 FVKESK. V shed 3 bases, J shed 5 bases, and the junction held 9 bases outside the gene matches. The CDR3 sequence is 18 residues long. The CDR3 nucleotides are TGTGCCAGCAGCCACCCGGGACTAGCGGGATGGGGGACCGGGGAGCTGTTTTTT. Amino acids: CASSHPGLAGWGTGELFF.

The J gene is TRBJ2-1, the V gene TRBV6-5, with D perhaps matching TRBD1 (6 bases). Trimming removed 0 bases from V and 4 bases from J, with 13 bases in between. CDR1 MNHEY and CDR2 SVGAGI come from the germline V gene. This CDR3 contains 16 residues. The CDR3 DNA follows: TGTGCCAGCAGTTACTCTGAGAGGGGGTCGTACAATGAGCAGTTCTTC. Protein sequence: CASSYSERGSYNEQFF.

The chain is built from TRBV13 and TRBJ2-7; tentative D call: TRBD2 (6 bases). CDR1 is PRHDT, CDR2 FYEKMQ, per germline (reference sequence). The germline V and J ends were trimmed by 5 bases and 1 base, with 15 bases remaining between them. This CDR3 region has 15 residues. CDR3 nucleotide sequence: TGTGCCAGCAGCCCCGATACCGGGACTTCCTACGAGCAGTACTTC. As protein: CASSPDTGTSYEQYF.

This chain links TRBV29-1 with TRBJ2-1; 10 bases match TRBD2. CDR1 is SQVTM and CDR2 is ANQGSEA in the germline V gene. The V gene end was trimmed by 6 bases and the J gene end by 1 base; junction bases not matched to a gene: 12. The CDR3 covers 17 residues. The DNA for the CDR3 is TGCAGCGTAGCAACTAGCGGGGACTTTTTATCCTACAATGAGCAGTTCTTC. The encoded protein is CSVATSGDFLSYNEQFF.

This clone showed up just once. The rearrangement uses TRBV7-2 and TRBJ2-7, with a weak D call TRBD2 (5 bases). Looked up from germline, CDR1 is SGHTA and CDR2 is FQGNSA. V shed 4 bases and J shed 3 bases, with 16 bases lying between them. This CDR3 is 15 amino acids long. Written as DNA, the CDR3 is TGTGCCAGCAGCTCTCAGTTGAGGGTCGGCTACGAGCAGTACTTC. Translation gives CASSSQLRVGYEQYF.

The CDR3 region is CASSLAGSTDTQYF. DNA for the CDR3: TGTGCCAGCAGCTTAGCCGGGAGCACAGATACGCAGTATTTT. The V and J genes are TRBV11-3 and TRBJ2-3; D not resolved. V was cut by 1 base and J by 0 bases, with 5 bases left in between. Germline loops: CDR1 SGHNT, CDR2 YENEEA. This CDR3 contains 14 residues.

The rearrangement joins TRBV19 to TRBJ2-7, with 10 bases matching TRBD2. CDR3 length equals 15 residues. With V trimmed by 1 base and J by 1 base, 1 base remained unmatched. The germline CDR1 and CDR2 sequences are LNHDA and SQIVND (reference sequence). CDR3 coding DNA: TGTGCCAGTAGTATAGTACTAGCGGGATCCTACGAGCAGTACTTC. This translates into CASSIVLAGSYEQYF.